The 6 T cell receptor beta chains below were found in one sample sequenced in a study of CXCR3-negative and CXCR3-positive naive CD8 T cells. The TRB libraries of cDNA were built by UMI-labeled 5' RACE. From the 5' RACE reads, TCRdb lists one entry per CDR3 protein and no DNA. The sample table includes 70,000 to 95,000 distinct CDR3 sequences. The specimen sequenced was naive CXCR3- CD8+ T cells from blood. The subset is: CD45RO-CCR7+CD27+CD95- naive CD8+ T cells lacking CXCR3 (TNR3-). The receptors derive from a human donor in good health. Some clones in this sample may be carry-over from other donors' samples.

The V gene is TRBV14, the J gene TRBJ2-7. Looked up from germline, CDR1 is SGHDN and CDR2 is FVKESK. The CDR3 covers 13 residues. CDR3 amino acids: CASSQDISYEQYF.

V gene TRBV19 combines with J gene TRBJ2-1; TCRdb selects TRBD1, and the lack of DNA leaves this call unchecked. Germline CDR1 is LNHDA and CDR2 is SQIVND (reference sequence). CDR3 length: 12 residues. CDR3 region: CAGGDGYNEQFF. Drawing the rest from reference TRBV19 and TRBJ2-1, the complete variable domain is DGGITQSPKYLFRKEGQNVTLSCEQNLNHDAMYWYRQDPGQGLRLIYYSQIVNDFQKGDIAEGYSVSREKKESFPLTVTSAQKNPTAFYLCAGGDGYNEQFFGPGTRLTVL.

The rearrangement links TRBV7-6 to TRBJ2-7. CDR3 size: 11 residues. Germline V gives CDR1 SGHVS, CDR2 FNYEAQ. Here the CDR3 reads CASSLNNEQYF.

CDR3: CASRGGVGTQYF. V gene TRBV6-4 combines with J gene TRBJ2-3; TCRdb's D call, TRBD1, is unchecked because there is no DNA. Germline values: CDR1 MRHNA, CDR2 SNTAGT. The CDR3 loop spans 12 amino acids.

The CDR3 here is CASSLEYGGSTDTQYF. V is TRBV7-2 and J is TRBJ2-3; TCRdb reports TRBD2, a call that lacks DNA to check it against. The CDR3 length is 16 residues. CDR1 SGHTA and CDR2 FQGNSA come from the germline V gene.

The genes are TRBV29-1 and TRBJ2-3; TCRdb proposes TRBD1, but this gene call is untestable without DNA. Germline CDR1 reads SQVTM; CDR2 reads ANQGSEA. This CDR3 spans 14 amino acids. This chain's CDR3 is CSVPGHLQADTQYF.